These 17 T cell receptor beta chains were sequenced from one sample in a study of T cell clonality in common variable immunodeficiency. Whole-study findings and limits: In common variable immunodeficiency, TCR beta chains reportedly carried fewer deletions and N-nucleotide insertions.

Repertoires were generated with immunoSEQ multiplex PCR, while TCRdb's copy carries only in-frame clones and drops some. Sampling found approximately 16,000 clones, none seen once. For these receptors, no antigen is known. Sequencing was performed on peripheral blood mononuclear cells. The receptors were gathered from a human donor with common variable immunodeficiency.

In regard to this clone: The CDR3 end is not reached by the read, which stops 3 residues before it; the germline J gene fills it in. This chain uses TRBV7-2 with TRBJ2-2; 7 bases match TRBD1. With V trimmed by 4 bases and J by 5 bases, 4 bases remained unmatched. The germline V gene encodes CDR1 SGHTA and CDR2 FQGNSA. The CDR3 length is 14 residues. The CDR3 bases that were read are TGTGCCAGCAGCTCAACAGGGGTTACCGGGGAG. It translates to CASSSTGVTGE. The whole CDR3 sequence reads CASSSTGVTGELFF.

Within the sample, this clone is medium-sized. With the read ending 3 residues before the CDR3 end, the germline J gene is used to fill in that end. This chain joins TRBV5-4 and TRBJ2-1, with 7 positions matching TRBD1. The germline V gene encodes CDR1 SGHNT and CDR2 YYREEE (reference sequence). This CDR3 comprises 14 residues. Germline trimming cut 0 bases from V and 5 bases from J; bases unmatched to any gene: 2. The part of the CDR3 DNA that was read is TGTGCCAGCAGCTTGGGACAGGGAAACAATGAG. The encoded protein is CASSLGQGNNE. The complete CDR3 sequence is CASSLGQGNNEQFF.

On this clone: The read comes to an end 3 residues before the CDR3 does, leaving the germline J gene to fill in the end. The chain is built from TRBV2 and TRBJ2-7; 9 nucleotides line up with TRBD1. This CDR3 spans 14 amino acids. J was trimmed by 5 bases and V by 6 bases; bases with no gene match: 8. CDR1 is SNHLY, CDR2 FYNNEI, per germline. This chain's CDR3 is CASRTGTGSNEQYF. The sequenced CDR3 bases are TGTGCCAGCAGGACCGGGACAGGGAGCAACGAG. The entire variable domain, with the rest obtained from reference TRBV2 and TRBJ2-7, is as follows: EPEVTQTPSHQVTQMGQEVILRCVPISNHLYFYWYRQILGQKVEFLVSFYNNEISEKSEIFDDQFSVERPDGSNFTLKIRSTKLEDSAMYFCASRTGTGSNEQYFGPGTRLTVT.

This clone appeared a few times. The CDR3 end falls 3 residues outside the read, so it is completed with the germline J gene. The V gene is TRBV18, the J gene TRBJ1-2, with 9 bases identical to TRBD1. Per the germline V gene, CDR1 is KGHSH and CDR2 is LQKENI. The CDR3 runs 17 residues. CDR3 DNA (partial): TGTGCCAGCTCACCACAAGTGGGAACAGGGGGCCACATACGC. Translating it yields CASSPQVGTGGHIR. The entire CDR3 reads CASSPQVGTGGHIRYTF.

This clone was recorded at least ten times. The CDR3 end falls 3 residues outside the read, so it is completed with the germline J gene. The chain uses TRBV19 and TRBJ1-4, with TRBD1 matching 7 bases. Germline V gene lookup returns CDR1 LNHDA and CDR2 SQIVND (reference sequence). The CDR3 is made up of 14 amino acids. The V segment lost 6 bases and the J segment 7 bases; nucleotides outside the gene matches: 8. This CDR3 reads CASRTTGVGEKLFF. The sequenced part of the CDR3 DNA is TGTGCCAGTAGGACAACAGGGGTGGGTGAAAAA.

This clone was seen repeatedly, ten times or more. The read terminates 3 residues before the CDR3 end, so the remaining end is supplied by the germline J gene. The chain is built from TRBV29-1 and TRBJ1-1; 7 positions match TRBD1. Germline V gene lookup returns CDR1 SQVTM and CDR2 ANQGSEA. V lost 7 bases and J lost 1; bases outside the gene matches: 6. This CDR3 is 13 amino acids long. CDR3 in amino acids: CSAKDRTNTEAFF. The covered CDR3 bases are TGCAGCGCAAAGGACAGGACGAACACTGAA.

On this clone itself: The CDR3 end falls 3 residues outside the read, so it is completed with the germline J gene. The rearrangement joins TRBV30 to TRBJ1-6; D is ambiguous. This CDR3 contains 12 residues. CDR1 and CDR2 from the germline V gene are GTSNPN and SVGIG (reference sequence). The CDR3 bases that were read are TGTGCCTGGAGCCCCGGGGAAGGGCCC. This codes for CAWSPGEGP. The whole CDR3 reads CAWSPGEGPLHF. Supplemented by reference TRBV30 and TRBJ1-6, the full variable domain reads SQTIHQWPATLVQPVGSPLSLECTVEGTSNPNLYWYRQAAGRGLQLLFYSVGIGQISSEVPQNLSASRPQDRQFILSSKKLLLSDSGFYLCAWSPGEGPLHFGNGTRLTVT.

The table lists this clone with many counts. The read terminates 3 residues before the CDR3 end, so the remaining end is supplied by the germline J gene. The chain is built from TRBV7-8 and TRBJ1-6; 7 bases match TRBD1. The CDR3 is 14 amino acids. With V trimmed by 0 bases and J by 7 bases, 0 bases remained unmatched. The germline CDR1 and CDR2 sequences are SGHVS and FQNEAQ. CDR3 bases read: TGTGCCAGCAGCTTAGCACAGGGGAATTCACCC. Its protein is CASSLAQGNSP. From start to end, the CDR3 is CASSLAQGNSPLHF.

The DNA read from the CDR3 is TGTGCCAGCAGTGGACTAGCGGGGTACAATGAG. As protein: CASSGLAGYNE. The entire CDR3 protein reads CASSGLAGYNEQFF. The chain employs TRBV11-2 and TRBJ2-1, with 12 bases lining up with TRBD2. The CDR3 end is not reached by the read, which stops 3 residues before it; the germline J gene fills it in. V was pared by 6 bases and J by 4 bases, with 1 base of the junction left unmatched. This CDR3 comprises 14 residues. Germline V gene data show CDR1 as SGHAT and CDR2 as FQNNGV.

This clone was counted between two and nine times. The read comes to an end 3 residues before the CDR3 does, leaving the germline J gene to fill in the end. V gene TRBV7-2 combines with J gene TRBJ1-4; 7 bases map to TRBD1. The CDR3 has 14 amino acids. Looked up from germline, CDR1 is SGHTA and CDR2 is FQGNSA. J gave up 8 bases and V 5 bases, and 8 bases lay outside the gene matches. CDR3 in amino acids: CASSRDRDGEKLFF. CDR3 DNA (partial): TGTGCCAGCAGCCGCGACAGGGATGGCGAAAAA.

Note on this clone: The observed sequence ends 3 residues before the CDR3 terminus, with the missing tail filled in from the germline J gene. The chain carries TRBV18 and TRBJ2-5; 7 positions match TRBD1. The CDR3 consists of 13 residues. V lost 6 bases to trimming and J lost 3 bases; unmatched junction nucleotides: 4. Germline V gives CDR1 KGHSH, CDR2 LQKENI. CDR3 in amino acids: CASSPDRKETQYF. The DNA read from the CDR3 is TGTGCCAGCTCTCCGGACAGGAAAGAGACC.

Notes on this clone: The read comes to an end 3 residues before the CDR3 does, leaving the germline J gene to fill in the end. This sequence joins TRBV29-1 and TRBJ2-7; TRBD1 matches 10 bases. Per germline, CDR1 SQVTM and CDR2 ANQGSEA. J was trimmed by 0 bases and V by 7 bases; bases with no gene match: 15. The CDR3 covers 17 residues. The CDR3 reads CSAVGRFRDRGSYEQYF. The DNA read from the CDR3 is TGCAGCGCCGTAGGCCGATTCCGGGACAGGGGCTCCTACGAG.

In its sample, this clone was seen a few times. The CDR3 end lies 3 residues beyond the end of the read and is filled in from the germline J gene. The genes are TRBV2 and TRBJ1-1; D is unresolved. The V and J ends lost 6 bases and 0 bases respectively, with 5 bases between them. Germline lookup yields CDR1 SNHLY and CDR2 FYNNEI. The CDR3 covers 12 residues. CDR3 protein: CASRPVNTEAFF. The covered CDR3 bases are TGTGCCAGCAGGCCAGTGAACACTGAA.

The table lists this clone with a few counts. The CDR3 is cut off 3 residues early in the read; its end comes from the germline J gene. The rearrangement joins TRBV23-1 to TRBJ1-5; 9 bases match TRBD1. TRBV23-1 is labeled an ORF, and its function is uncertain. The V and J ends lost 6 bases and 6 bases, in that order; junction bases with no gene match: 12. The CDR3 length is 16 residues. The part of the CDR3 DNA that was read is TGCGCCAGCAGCCCTACCAGGGGACAGGGTGGTCAGCCC. Amino acid sequence: CASSPTRGQGGQP. In full, the CDR3 is CASSPTRGQGGQPQHF.

With respect to this clone: The read gets to within 3 residues of the CDR3 end, and the germline J gene fills in the rest. The J gene is TRBJ1-6, the V gene TRBV18; a weak D match, TRBD1 (5 bases). There are 17 residues in the CDR3. V was cut by 3 bases and J by 10 bases, with 22 bases left in between. Per germline, CDR1 KGHSH and CDR2 LQKENI. The CDR3 DNA, read in part, is TGTGCCAGCTCACCTCGCGGGTCCGGATCGGGGGAATCACCC. This codes for CASSPRGSGSGESP. The whole CDR3 reads CASSPRGSGSGESPLHF.

In its sample, this clone is medium-sized. The CDR3 end is not reached by the read, which stops 3 residues before it; the germline J gene fills it in. The rearrangement joins TRBV20-1 to TRBJ1-5; TRBD1 matches at 8 bases. The CDR3 runs 16 residues. Germline lookup yields CDR1 DFQATT and CDR2 SNEGSKA (reference sequence). The junction had 10 bases not matched to a gene; V was cut back by 3 bases and J by 3 bases. CDR3 DNA (partial): TGCAGTGCTAGTGTTAGACCGGGACAGGTCAATCAGCCC. It translates to CSASVRPGQVNQP. The CDR3 as a whole reads CSASVRPGQVNQPQHF.

Comment on this clone: The read terminates 3 residues ahead of where the CDR3 ends, so the germline J gene completes it. The chain recombines TRBV7-9 with TRBJ1-1; 7 bases agree with TRBD1. V lost 3 bases to trimming and J lost 1 base; unmatched junction nucleotides: 5. Germline CDR1 reads SEHNR; CDR2 reads FQNEAQ (reference sequence). The CDR3 sequence is 15 residues long. CDR3 loop: CASSLTGRWNTEAFF. The part of the CDR3 DNA that was read is TGTGCCAGCAGCTTGACAGGGCGTTGGAACACTGAA.